Sequencing of this T cell receptor beta chain was carried out in a study of cytomegalovirus exposure and HLA in healthy donors. The PCR made use of 60 Vbeta and 13 Jbeta primers. Assay used: immunoSEQ multiplex PCR; TCRdb lists only in-frame clones, some missing. The sample has approximately 100,000 clones, about 70% seen once. Of note for this clone: Its cognate antigen is unknown.

V was pared by 0 bases and J by 4 bases, with 15 bases between. CDR1 is GTSNPN and CDR2 is SVGIG in the germline V gene (reference sequence). CDR3 length: 15 amino acids. The study's findings and limits: In vitro data verified three CMV-associated chains as specific for CMV antigens.

The sequenced sample consisted of PBMCs. The chain combines TRBV30 with TRBJ1-1; possibly TRBD1 for D (5 bases). The TCR originated in a middle-aged woman in good health and CMV-seropositive. The CDR3 sequence: CAWSVPGTGVTEAFF. CDR3 in DNA: TGTGCCTGGAGTGTACCAGGAACGGGGGTCACTGAAGCTTTCTTT.